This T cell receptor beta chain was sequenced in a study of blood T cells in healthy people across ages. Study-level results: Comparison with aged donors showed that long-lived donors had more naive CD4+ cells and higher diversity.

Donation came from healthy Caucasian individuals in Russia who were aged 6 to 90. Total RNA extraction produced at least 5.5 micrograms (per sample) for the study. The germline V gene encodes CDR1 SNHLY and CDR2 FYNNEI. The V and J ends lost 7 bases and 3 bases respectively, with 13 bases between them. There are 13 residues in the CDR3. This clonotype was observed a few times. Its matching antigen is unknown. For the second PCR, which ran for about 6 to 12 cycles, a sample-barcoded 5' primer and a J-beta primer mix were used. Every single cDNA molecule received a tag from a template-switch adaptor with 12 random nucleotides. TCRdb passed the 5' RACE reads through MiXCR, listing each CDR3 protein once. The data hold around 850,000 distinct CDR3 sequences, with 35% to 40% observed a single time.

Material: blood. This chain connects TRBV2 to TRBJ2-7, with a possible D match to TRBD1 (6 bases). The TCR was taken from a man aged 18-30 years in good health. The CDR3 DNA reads TGTGCCAGCACCCCGGACAGAAACTACGAGCAGTACTTC. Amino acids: CASTPDRNYEQYF.